This entry lists 10 T cell receptor beta chains sequenced from one sample in a study of T cell responses to AZD1222 COVID-19 vaccine. The data were produced by immunoSEQ multiplex PCR, yet TCRdb's version contains in-frame clones alone and is incomplete. The repertoire has over 120,000 clones, around 90% of them found once; the top ten carry 5.4%. The source material was peripheral blood, sampled 28 days after the second dose of the MenACWY control vaccine. The receptors here all came from an adult who received the MenACWY meningococcal vaccine as a control.

The table lists this clone with a few counts. The chain uses TRBV28 and TRBJ2-1; 7 bases align to TRBD2. CDR1 is MDHEN and CDR2 is SYDVKM in the germline V gene. Trimming at V came to 8 bases and at J to 0 bases, leaving 10 bases not matched to a gene. CDR3 length equals 16 residues. The CDR3 loop is CASPPLWGGSYNEQFF. The CDR3 DNA sequence: TGTGCCAGCCCTCCCCTTTGGGGGGGCTCCTACAATGAGCAGTTCTTC.

This chain links TRBV5-1 with TRBJ2-7; 8 nucleotides align to TRBD2. Germline values: CDR1 SGHRS, CDR2 YFSETQ. The CDR3 is 13 amino acids. J gave up 6 bases and V 10 bases, and 12 bases lay outside the gene matches. The CDR3 sequence: CASGRDSGVEQYF. In nucleotides, the CDR3 is TGCGCCTCCGGGAGGGATAGTGGTGTCGAGCAGTACTTC.

V is TRBV11-2 and J is TRBJ2-2; D is possibly TRBD1 (5 bases). The germline gives CDR1 SGHAT, CDR2 FQNNGV. The CDR3 sequence is 15 residues long. V gave up 5 bases and J gave up 5 bases, with 15 bases separating them. DNA for the CDR3: TGTGCCAGCAGCCTCAGGGATCCCTCGACCGGGGAGCTGTTTTTT. Protein: CASSLRDPSTGELFF.

The genes are TRBV11-2 and TRBJ2-5, with D possibly matching TRBD1 (6 bases). V was pared by 11 bases and J by 5 bases, with 21 bases between. The CDR3 runs 14 residues. Germline values: CDR1 SGHAT, CDR2 FQNNGV. CDR3 in DNA: TGTGCCTGTGGAGTAGGGGGATCGGGGGAGACCCAGTACTTC. Translating gives CACGVGGSGETQYF. Complete variable domain (other parts from reference TRBV11-2 and TRBJ2-5): EAGVAQSPRYKIIEKRQSVAFWCNPISGHATLYWYQQILGQGPKLLIQFQNNGVVDDSQLPKDRFSAERLKGVDSTLKIQPAKLEDSAVYLCACGVGGSGETQYFGPGTRLLVL.

This clone was seen a single time. Because the CDR3's place on the DNA is in doubt, the DNA is left out and the CDR3 is given as listed by TCRdb. CDR3 protein: CASSQVGTGSFF. The chain links TRBV3-1 (or the pseudogene TRBV3-2) to TRBJ1-1; the DNA was not used to check the table's D call, TRBD1. The germline V gene has CDR1 LGHDT and CDR2 YNNKEL (reference sequence). The CDR3 comprises 12 residues, both ends counted.

The chain links TRBV21-1 to TRBJ2-1; the table's D gene call, TRBD2, was not cross checked with the DNA. TRBV21-1 is a documented pseudogene. The CDR3 spans 16 residues. The CDR3 is CASSKKTSGEYNEQFF. The DNA of the CDR3 is TGTGCCAGCAGCAAAAAGACTAGCGGGGAGTACAATGAGCAGTTCTTC.

This CDR3 is CASSENNLSEAFF. CDR3 nucleotides: TGTGCCAGCAGTGAAAATAATCTAAGTGAAGCTTTCTTT. The chain couples TRBV6-1 to TRBJ1-1; D gene unclear. There are 13 residues in the CDR3. V was clipped by 2 bases and J by 7 bases, with 11 bases between them. CDR1 is MNHNS and CDR2 is SASEGT in the germline V gene.

The chain has TRBV5-1 and TRBJ2-4; D is uncertain. This CDR3 is built from 15 residues. V was clipped by 1 base and J by 0 bases, with 8 bases between them. Germline V gives CDR1 SGHRS, CDR2 YFSETQ. Here the CDR3 DNA reads TGCGCCAGCAGCTTGTCTCGCCGAGCCAAAAACATTCAGTACTTC. This translates into CASSLSRRAKNIQYF.

The chain links TRBV6-2 or TRBV6-3 to TRBJ2-4; 9 positions agree with TRBD1. V was pared by 2 bases and J by 3 bases, with 11 bases of the junction left unmatched. Germline V gene lookup returns CDR1 MNHEY and CDR2 SVGEGT. The CDR3 totals 18 residues. CDR3 DNA: TGTGCCAGCAGTTACCCGGAACGGACAGGGGTTGGCAAAAACATTCAGTACTTC. Protein: CASSYPERTGVGKNIQYF.

Only one count was recorded for this clone. This chain uses TRBV19 with TRBJ1-5, with TRBD1 matching over 9 bases. The ends lost 6 bases at V and 6 bases at J; junction bases unmatched: 6. This CDR3 is built from 14 residues. Germline lookup yields CDR1 LNHDA and CDR2 SQIVND (reference sequence). CDR3 loop: CASRVQGASQPQHF. DNA for the CDR3: TGTGCCAGTAGGGTACAGGGGGCGAGTCAGCCCCAGCATTTT.